The rows below give T cell receptor beta chains drawn from one sample of a study of CD8+ T cells in alopecia areata. Only in-frame clones appear in the TCRdb table, and some are missing; sequencing was by immunoSEQ multiplex PCR. The table lists some 120,000 clones, around 60% of them singletons, with 4.5% to 6% in the top ten. This specimen was CD4+ T cells sorted from blood, taken at week 4, from a patient treated with tofacitinib. These TCRs come from a human donor with alopecia areata. The CDR3 runs from the conserved cysteine through the conserved F or W. D genes are given only for firm matches.

D: .; J: TRBJ2-7; V: TRBV5-6; CDR3: CASSFVGEQYF
D: TRBD1; J: TRBJ1-1; V: TRBV19; CDR3: CASSIGQGPTGAEAFF
D: TRBD1; J: TRBJ2-7; V: TRBV7-9; CDR3: CASSSGQGPYEQYF
D: .; J: TRBJ2-4; V: TRBV29-1; CDR3: CSVGGVKNIQYF
D: TRBD2; J: TRBJ2-1; V: TRBV2; CDR3: CASSLAGLYNEQFF
D: .; J: TRBJ2-1; V: TRBV11-3; CDR3: CASSLGRSSYNEQFF
D: .; J: TRBJ2-1; V: TRBV5-6; CDR3: CASSLGVGEQFF
D: TRBD1; J: TRBJ2-7; V: TRBV9; CDR3: CASSVADRGPTYEQYF
D: .; J: TRBJ1-1; V: TRBV30; CDR3: CAWSPTYQGTEAFF
D: TRBD2; J: TRBJ2-7; V: TRBV30; CDR3: CAWRRTFLAGAYEQYF
D: .; J: TRBJ2-5; V: TRBV28; CDR3: CASTTGVGETQYF
D: .; J: TRBJ2-5; V: TRBV2; CDR3: CASKAEETQYF
D: .; J: TRBJ2-3; V: TRBV15; CDR3: CATSPKRRDTQYF
D: .; J: TRBJ2-1; V: TRBV30; CDR3: CAWSQGTYNEQFF
D: .; J: TRBJ2-7; V: TRBV29-1; CDR3: CSVESGRGQDEQYF
D: .; J: TRBJ1-1; V: TRBV10-3; CDR3: CAIGLGRENTEAFF